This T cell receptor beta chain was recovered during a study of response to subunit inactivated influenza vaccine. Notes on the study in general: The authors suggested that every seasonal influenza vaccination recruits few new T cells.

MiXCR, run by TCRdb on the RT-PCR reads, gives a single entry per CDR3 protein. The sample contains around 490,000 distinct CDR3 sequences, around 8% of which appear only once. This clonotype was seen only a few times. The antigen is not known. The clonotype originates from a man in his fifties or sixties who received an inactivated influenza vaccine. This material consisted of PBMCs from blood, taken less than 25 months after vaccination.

The CDR3 DNA follows: TGTGCCAGCAGCAGACCAAGTCAGACCCCCTCCTACGAGCAGTACTTC. Translated, it gives CASSRPSQTPSYEQYF. The chain has TRBV7-9 and TRBJ2-7; D is undetermined. In germline, CDR1 is SEHNR, CDR2 FQNEAQ (reference sequence). The CDR3 is 16 residues long. Trimming took 5 bases from V and 0 from J, leaving 17 bases between them.